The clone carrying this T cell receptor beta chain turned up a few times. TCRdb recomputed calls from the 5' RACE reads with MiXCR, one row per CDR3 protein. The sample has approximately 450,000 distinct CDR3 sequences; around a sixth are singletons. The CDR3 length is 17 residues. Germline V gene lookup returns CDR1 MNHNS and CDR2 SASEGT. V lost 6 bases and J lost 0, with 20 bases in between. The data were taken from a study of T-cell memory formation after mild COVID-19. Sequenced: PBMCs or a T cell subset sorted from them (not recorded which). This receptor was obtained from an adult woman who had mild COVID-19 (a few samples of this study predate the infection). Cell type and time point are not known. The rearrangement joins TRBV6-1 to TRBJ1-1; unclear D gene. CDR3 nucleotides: TGTGCCAGCAGAGAAAGGTTTGGTCCTACCTTGAACACTGAAGCTTTCTTT. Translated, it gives CASRERFGPTLNTEAFF.